These 14 T cell receptor beta chains originate from one sample sequenced in a study of T cell clones after liver transplantation. Sequencing used immunoSEQ multiplex PCR; TCRdb keeps in-frame clones, though not all of them. The sample comprises approximately 71,000 clones, 92% of which are singletons, and over 0.75% rests with the top ten. The specimen was CD4+ T cells from blood, collected about 26 months after liver transplant. The receptors stem from a human patient who received a liver transplant. These T cells may partly come from the graft donor.

V and J are TRBV7-9 and TRBJ1-1; 7 bases match TRBD1. The CDR3 is 12 residues long. Unmatched junction bases numbered 4, after V lost 5 bases and J lost 7 bases. The germline V gene has CDR1 SEHNR and CDR2 FQNEAQ (reference sequence). The DNA of the CDR3 is TGTGCCAGCAGCCCACAGGGGAATGAAGCTTTCTTT. Protein sequence: CASSPQGNEAFF.

The chain uses TRBV7-3 and TRBJ1-2; TRBD1 might be the D (6 bases). The CDR3 spans 13 residues. Per germline, CDR1 SGHTA and CDR2 FQGTGA. Trimming left V 5 bases short and J 2 bases short, with 9 bases between. This CDR3 reads CASSKGTNYGYTF. The CDR3 region has the DNA TGTGCCAGCAGCAAAGGGACAAACTATGGCTACACCTTC.

The chain is built from TRBV30 and TRBJ2-2, with no clear D. Trimming removed 0 bases from V and 3 bases from J, with 2 bases in between. Germline CDR1 GTSNPN, CDR2 SVGIG (reference sequence). This CDR3 comprises 12 residues. CDR3 sequence reads: CAWSVHTGELFF. CDR3 nucleotide sequence: TGTGCCTGGAGTGTCCACACCGGGGAGCTGTTTTTT.

This clone was observed once. This chain connects TRBV4-1 to TRBJ2-2; D uncertain. The CDR3 is 14 residues long. Trimming removed 2 bases at V and 2 bases at J, with 6 bases between. Germline V gene data show CDR1 as MGHRA and CDR2 as YSYEKL. In nucleotides, the CDR3 is TGCGCCAGCAGCCAAACAGTAAACACCGGGGAGCTGTTTTTT. Translating gives CASSQTVNTGELFF.

The J gene is TRBJ2-7, the V gene TRBV15; 11 bases fit TRBD2. Germline values: CDR1 LNHNV, CDR2 YYDKDF (reference sequence). The CDR3 is made up of 21 amino acids. V shed 0 bases and J 3 bases; nucleotides not matched to a gene: 19. Here the CDR3 reads CATSRDQAGASGRTGRYEQYF. CDR3 bases: TGTGCCACCAGCAGAGATCAGGCCGGGGCTAGCGGGAGGACGGGACGCTACGAGCAGTACTTC.

The V and J genes are TRBV6-5 and TRBJ2-7; D gene unclear. V lost 6 bases, J lost 2 bases, and 14 bases lay in between. Germline-derived CDR1 and CDR2 are MNHEY and SVGAGI. The CDR3 sequence is 14 residues long. The CDR3 is CASSVRAGTYEQYF. The CDR3 nucleotides read TGTGCCAGCAGCGTCCGCGCCGGTACCTACGAGCAGTACTTC.

This chain connects TRBV5-4 to TRBJ1-3; TRBD1 agrees at 7 bases. CDR1 and CDR2 (germline): SGHNT, YYREEE (reference sequence). There are 18 residues in the CDR3. V shed 4 bases and J 0 bases; nucleotides not matched to a gene: 13. The CDR3 sequence: CASSRGQKEAGSGNTIYF. The CDR3 region has the DNA TGTGCCAGCAGCAGGGGGCAGAAGGAGGCCGGCTCTGGAAACACCATATATTTT.

The chain's CDR3 is CASSPLREGAETQYF. CDR3 nucleotide sequence: TGTGCCAGCTCACCACTAAGGGAAGGCGCAGAGACCCAGTACTTC. This chain connects TRBV18 to TRBJ2-5; no reliable D call. V lost 1 base and J 4 bases, leaving 13 bases between the germline ends. The CDR3 sequence is 15 residues long. Germline-derived CDR1 and CDR2 are KGHSH and LQKENI.

The CDR3 protein is CASSPQGRNYGYTF. The CDR3 region has the DNA TGTGCCAGCTCACCACAGGGTAGGAACTATGGCTACACCTTC. The V and J genes are TRBV18 and TRBJ1-2; unclear D gene. V shed 1 base and J shed 2 bases, with 8 bases lying between them. This CDR3 spans 14 amino acids. Germline CDR1 and CDR2: KGHSH and LQKENI.

This clone was observed a few times. The J gene is TRBJ1-1, the V gene TRBV18; tentatively, D is TRBD1 (5 bases). The CDR3 loop spans 15 amino acids. The V gene lost 4 bases and the J gene lost 1 base, with 13 bases spanning the gap. Germline V gives CDR1 KGHSH, CDR2 LQKENI. The CDR3 sequence: CASSQNAGPNTEAFF. CDR3 in DNA: TGTGCCAGCTCACAGAACGCAGGGCCGAACACTGAAGCTTTCTTT.

This clone was found a few times. The chain couples TRBV20-1 to TRBJ2-5; D is unclear. The CDR3 is 10 residues long. Germline values: CDR1 DFQATT, CDR2 SNEGSKA (reference sequence). V shed 6 bases and J shed 3 bases, with 5 bases lying between them. The CDR3 DNA reads as TGCAGTGCCAATAAAGAGACCCAGTACTTC. Translated, it gives CSANKETQYF.

The chain has TRBV18 and TRBJ2-3; D perhaps matches TRBD2 (6 bases). Germline loops: CDR1 KGHSH, CDR2 LQKENI. The CDR3 extends over 16 amino acids. V was cut by 2 bases and J by 1 base, with 13 bases left in between. CDR3: CASSPWREWGTDTQYF. The CDR3, as DNA: TGTGCCAGCTCACCATGGAGGGAATGGGGCACAGATACGCAGTATTTT. The variable domain in full, completed from reference TRBV18 and TRBJ2-3, reads NAGVMQNPRHLVRRRGQEARLRCSPMKGHSHVYWYRQLPEEGLKFMVYLQKENIIDESGMPKERFSAEFPKEGPSILRIQQVVRGDSAAYFCASSPWREWGTDTQYFGPGTRLTVL.

The chain recombines TRBV29-1 with TRBJ2-5; tentative D call: TRBD1 (7 bases). Deletions cut 6 bases from V and 5 bases from J, with 19 bases between. This CDR3 contains 14 residues. In germline, CDR1 is SQVTM, CDR2 ANQGSEA. The CDR3 loop is CSVPTTGAGETQYF. The CDR3 nucleotides are TGCAGCGTCCCTACCACAGGGGCGGGGGAGACCCAGTACTTC.

The V gene is TRBV6-1, the J gene TRBJ1-4; D uncertain. This CDR3 has 15 amino acids. The V gene lost 7 bases and the J gene lost 13 bases, with 25 bases spanning the gap. CDR1 and CDR2 from the germline V gene are MNHNS and SASEGT. The chain's CDR3 is CASKDAHGASVGLFF. For the CDR3, the DNA is TGTGCCAGCAAGGACGCTCATGGTGCGAGTGTTGGACTGTTTTTT.